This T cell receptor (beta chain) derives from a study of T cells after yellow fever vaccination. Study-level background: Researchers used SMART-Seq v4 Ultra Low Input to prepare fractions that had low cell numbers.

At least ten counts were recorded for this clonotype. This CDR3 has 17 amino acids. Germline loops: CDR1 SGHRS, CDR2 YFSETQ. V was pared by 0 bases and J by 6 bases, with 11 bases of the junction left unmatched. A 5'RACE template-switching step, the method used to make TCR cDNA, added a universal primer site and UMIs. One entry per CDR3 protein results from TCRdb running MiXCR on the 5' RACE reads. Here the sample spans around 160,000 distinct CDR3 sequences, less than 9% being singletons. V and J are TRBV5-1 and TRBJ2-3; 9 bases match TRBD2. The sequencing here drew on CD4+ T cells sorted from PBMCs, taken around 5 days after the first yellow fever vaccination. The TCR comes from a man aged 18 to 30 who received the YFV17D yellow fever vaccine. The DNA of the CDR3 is TGCGCCAGCAGCTTGGTGCCGCCAGCGGGGGGACGGGATACGCAGTATTTT. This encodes CASSLVPPAGGRDTQYF.